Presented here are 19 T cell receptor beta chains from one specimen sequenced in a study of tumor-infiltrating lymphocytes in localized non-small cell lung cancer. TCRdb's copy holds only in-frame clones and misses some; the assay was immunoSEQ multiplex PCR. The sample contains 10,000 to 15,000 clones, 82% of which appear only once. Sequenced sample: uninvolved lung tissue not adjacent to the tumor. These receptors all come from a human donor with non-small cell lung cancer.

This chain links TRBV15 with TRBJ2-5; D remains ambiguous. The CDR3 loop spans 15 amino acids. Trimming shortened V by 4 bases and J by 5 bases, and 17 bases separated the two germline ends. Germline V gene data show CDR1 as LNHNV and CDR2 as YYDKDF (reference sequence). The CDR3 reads CATSTLTFRWETQYF. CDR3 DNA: TGTGCCACCAGCACCTTGACCTTTCGATGGGAGACCCAGTACTTC.

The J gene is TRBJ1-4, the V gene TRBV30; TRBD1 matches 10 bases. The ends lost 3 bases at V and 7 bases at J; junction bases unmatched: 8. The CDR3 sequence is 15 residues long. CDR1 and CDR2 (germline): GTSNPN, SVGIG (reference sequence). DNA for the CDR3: TGTGCCTGGAGCCCAGGGACAGGGGATAGTGAAAAACTGTTTTTT. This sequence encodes CAWSPGTGDSEKLFF. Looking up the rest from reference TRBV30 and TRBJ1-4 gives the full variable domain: SQTIHQWPATLVQPVGSPLSLECTVEGTSNPNLYWYRQAAGRGLQLLFYSVGIGQISSEVPQNLSASRPQDRQFILSSKKLLLSDSGFYLCAWSPGTGDSEKLFFGSGTQLSVL.

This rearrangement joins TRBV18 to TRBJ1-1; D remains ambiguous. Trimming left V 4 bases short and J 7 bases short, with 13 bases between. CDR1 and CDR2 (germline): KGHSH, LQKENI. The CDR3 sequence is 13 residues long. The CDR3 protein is CASSQTRESEAFF. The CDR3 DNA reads TGTGCCAGCTCACAAACGAGGGAGAGTGAAGCTTTCTTT.

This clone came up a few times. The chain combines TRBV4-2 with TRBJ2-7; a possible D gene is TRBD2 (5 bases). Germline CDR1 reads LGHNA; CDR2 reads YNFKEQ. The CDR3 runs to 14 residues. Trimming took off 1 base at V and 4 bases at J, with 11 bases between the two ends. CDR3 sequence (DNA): TGTGCCAGCAGCCAAGCCGGGGATAATTACGAGCAGTACTTC. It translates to CASSQAGDNYEQYF.

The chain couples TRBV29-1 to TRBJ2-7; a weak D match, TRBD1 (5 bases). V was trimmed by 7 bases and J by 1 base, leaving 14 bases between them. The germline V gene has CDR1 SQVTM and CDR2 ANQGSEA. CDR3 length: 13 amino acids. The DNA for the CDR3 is TGCAGCGGGGGTGATGGGGCTTCCTACGAGCAGTACTTC. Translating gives CSGGDGASYEQYF.

The CDR3 DNA reads TGTGCCAGCAGTGAAGGACAGGGCTTAGGAGGCTACACCTTC. This encodes CASSEGQGLGGYTF. V is TRBV25-1 and J is TRBJ1-2, with 8 bases fitting TRBD1. The V and J ends lost 2 bases and 8 bases, in that order; junction bases with no gene match: 7. This CDR3 has 14 amino acids. Germline V gene data show CDR1 as MGHDK and CDR2 as SYGVNS.

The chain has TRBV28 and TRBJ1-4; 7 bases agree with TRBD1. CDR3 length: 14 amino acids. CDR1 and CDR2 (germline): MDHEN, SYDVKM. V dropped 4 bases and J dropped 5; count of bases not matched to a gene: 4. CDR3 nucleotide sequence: TGTGCCAGCAGTTCCGGGACAGAAAATGAAAAACTGTTTTTT. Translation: CASSSGTENEKLFF. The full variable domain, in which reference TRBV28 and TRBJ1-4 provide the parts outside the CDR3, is DVKVTQSSRYLVKRTGEKVFLECVQDMDHENMFWYRQDPGLGLRLIYFSYDVKMKEKGDIPEGYSVSREKKERFSLILESASTNQTSMYLCASSSGTENEKLFFGSGTQLSVL.

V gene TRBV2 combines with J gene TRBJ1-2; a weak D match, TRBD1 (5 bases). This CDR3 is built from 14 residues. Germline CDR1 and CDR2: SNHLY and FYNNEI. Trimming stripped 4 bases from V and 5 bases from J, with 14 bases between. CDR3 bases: TGTGCCAGCAGTGGGGGACCGGGAGGATATGGCTACACCTTC. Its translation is CASSGGPGGYGYTF.

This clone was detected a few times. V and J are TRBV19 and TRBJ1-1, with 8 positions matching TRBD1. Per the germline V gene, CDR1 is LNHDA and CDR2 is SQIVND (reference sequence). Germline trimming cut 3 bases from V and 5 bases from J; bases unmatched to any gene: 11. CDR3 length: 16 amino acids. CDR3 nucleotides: TGTGCCAGTAGTATTTCCGCAGGGGGCGCTGGAACTGAAGCTTTCTTT. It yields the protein CASSISAGGAGTEAFF.

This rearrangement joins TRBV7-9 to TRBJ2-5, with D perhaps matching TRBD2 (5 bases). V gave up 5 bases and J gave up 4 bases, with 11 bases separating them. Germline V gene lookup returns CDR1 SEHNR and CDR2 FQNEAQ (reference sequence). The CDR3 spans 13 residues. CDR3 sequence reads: CASSPPGRETQYF. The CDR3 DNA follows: TGTGCCAGCAGCCCGCCGGGAAGAGAGACCCAGTACTTC.

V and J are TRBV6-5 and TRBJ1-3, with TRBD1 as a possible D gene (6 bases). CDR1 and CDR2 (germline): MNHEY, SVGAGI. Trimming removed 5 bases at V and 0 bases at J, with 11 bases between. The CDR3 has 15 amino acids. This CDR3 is CASSKLQGSGNTIYF. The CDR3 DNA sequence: TGTGCCAGCAGTAAACTACAGGGCTCTGGAAACACCATATATTTT.

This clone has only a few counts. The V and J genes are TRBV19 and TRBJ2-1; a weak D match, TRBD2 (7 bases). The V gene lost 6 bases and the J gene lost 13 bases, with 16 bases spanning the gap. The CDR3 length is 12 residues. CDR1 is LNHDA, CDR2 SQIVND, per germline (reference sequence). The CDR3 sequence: CASRGQGREQFF. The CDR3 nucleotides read TGTGCCAGTAGAGGGCAGGGGAGGGAACAGTTCTTC. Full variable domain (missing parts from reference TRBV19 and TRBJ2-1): DGGITQSPKYLFRKEGQNVTLSCEQNLNHDAMYWYRQDPGQGLRLIYYSQIVNDFQKGDIAEGYSVSREKKESFPLTVTSAQKNPTAFYLCASRGQGREQFFGPGTRLTVL.

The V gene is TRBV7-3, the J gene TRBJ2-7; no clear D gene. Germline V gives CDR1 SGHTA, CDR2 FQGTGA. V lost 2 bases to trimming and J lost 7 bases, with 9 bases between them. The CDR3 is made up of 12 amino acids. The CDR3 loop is CASSLGSREQYF. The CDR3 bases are TGTGCCAGCAGCTTAGGCTCCCGAGAGCAGTACTTC.

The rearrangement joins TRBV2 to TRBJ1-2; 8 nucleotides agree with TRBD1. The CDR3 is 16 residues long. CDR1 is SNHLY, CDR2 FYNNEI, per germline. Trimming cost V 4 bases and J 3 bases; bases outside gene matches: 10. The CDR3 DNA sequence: TGTGCCAGCAGTGGGGTATCGACAGGGGAAGACTATGGCTACACCTTC. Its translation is CASSGVSTGEDYGYTF. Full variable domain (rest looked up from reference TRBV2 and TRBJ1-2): EPEVTQTPSHQVTQMGQEVILRCVPISNHLYFYWYRQILGQKVEFLVSFYNNEISEKSEIFDDQFSVERPDGSNFTLKIRSTKLEDSAMYFCASSGVSTGEDYGYTFGSGTRLTVV.

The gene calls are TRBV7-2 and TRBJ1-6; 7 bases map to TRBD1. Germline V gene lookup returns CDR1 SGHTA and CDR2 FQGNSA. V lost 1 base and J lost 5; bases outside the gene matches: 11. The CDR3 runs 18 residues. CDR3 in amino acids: CASSLGRQGRANNSPLHF. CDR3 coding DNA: TGTGCCAGCAGCTTAGGGAGACAGGGTAGGGCAAATAATTCACCCCTCCACTTT.

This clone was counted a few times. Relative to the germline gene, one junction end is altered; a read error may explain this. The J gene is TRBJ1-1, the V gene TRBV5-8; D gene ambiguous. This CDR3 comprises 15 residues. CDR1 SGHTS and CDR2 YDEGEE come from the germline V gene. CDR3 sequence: CASSQAGFTVTEAFF. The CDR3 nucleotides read TGCGCCAGCAGCCAAGCTGGTTTTACTGTGACTGAAGCTTTCTTT. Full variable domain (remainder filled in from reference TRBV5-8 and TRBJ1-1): EAGVTQSPTHLIKTRGQQATLRCSPISGHTSVYWYQQALGLGLQFLLWYDEGEERNRGNFPPRFSGRQFPNYSSELNVNALELEDSALYLCASSQAGFTVTEAFFGQGTRLTVV.

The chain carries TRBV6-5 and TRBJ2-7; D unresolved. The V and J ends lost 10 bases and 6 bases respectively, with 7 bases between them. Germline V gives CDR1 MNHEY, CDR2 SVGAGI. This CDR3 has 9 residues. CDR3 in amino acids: CAIDGEQYF. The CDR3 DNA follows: TGTGCCATAGACGGCGAGCAGTACTTC.

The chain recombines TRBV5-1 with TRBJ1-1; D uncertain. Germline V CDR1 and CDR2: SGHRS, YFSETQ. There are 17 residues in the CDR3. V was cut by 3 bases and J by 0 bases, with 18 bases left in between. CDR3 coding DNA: TGCGCCAGCAGCTCCTGGGAGGTAGAAACAATGAACACTGAAGCTTTCTTT. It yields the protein CASSSWEVETMNTEAFF.

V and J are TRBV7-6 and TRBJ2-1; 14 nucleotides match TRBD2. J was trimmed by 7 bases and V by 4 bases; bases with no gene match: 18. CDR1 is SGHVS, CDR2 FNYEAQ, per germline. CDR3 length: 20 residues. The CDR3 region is CASSSARGTSGGQLSNEQFF. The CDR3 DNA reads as TGTGCCAGCAGCTCGGCCCGGGGGACTAGCGGGGGACAGTTATCGAATGAGCAGTTCTTC.